This TCR beta chain comes out of a study of blood T cell repertoires in COVID-19. Background on the study: Nucleic acid was either cDNA or gDNA, and it came from T cells, B-cell-depleted T cells, or PBMCs.

As originally analysed: Amplification with reference gene primers provided the estimates of nucleated cell counts. The assay was immunoSEQ multiplex PCR, and TCRdb's table has in-frame clones only and misses some. V, J and clone size were drawn from that table, and D and trimming were deduced from the DNA. The repertoire holds approximately 480,000 clones, approximately 90% seen once, with about 0.7% in the top ten. The V end was cut by 2 bases, the J end by 6 bases, with 19 bases between. The CDR3 extends over 15 amino acids. CDR1 and CDR2 (germline): GTSNPN, SVGIG (reference sequence). The study counted Cohort 3 donors as recovered given two negative PCRs, clearance, or symptom resolution.

V gene TRBV30 combines with J gene TRBJ1-1; possible D gene TRBD1, 5 bases. This receptor was taken from a woman between 18 and 30 years old who had recovered from COVID-19. The sequenced material came from PBMCs or T cells enriched from blood (not recorded which). The DNA for the CDR3 is TGTGCCTGGAGTTTCTTCGACAGCCCCGGATCTGAAGCTTTCTTT. This codes for CAWSFFDSPGSEAFF. The full variable domain, completed using reference TRBV30 and TRBJ1-1, is SQTIHQWPATLVQPVGSPLSLECTVEGTSNPNLYWYRQAAGRGLQLLFYSVGIGQISSEVPQNLSASRPQDRQFILSSKKLLLSDSGFYLCAWSFFDSPGSEAFFGQGTRLTVV.